The 7 T cell receptor beta chains given below trace back to one sample, sequenced in a study of beta chain features in type 1 diabetes. Every isolated RNA sample was fully reverse transcribed, so sequencing captured expressed TCRB transcripts. Method: immunoSEQ multiplex PCR; TCRdb's copy keeps in-frame clones and lacks some. Altogether hundreds of thousands of clones are present, about 14% being singletons, with the ten largest covering 0.093%. Input material: naive CD4+ T cells from blood. The source of these receptors is a young man in good health.

This chain connects TRBV15 to TRBJ2-7; 9 bases agree with TRBD1. V was pared by 0 bases and J by 4 bases, with 7 bases of the junction left unmatched. CDR3 size: 16 residues. Per the germline V gene, CDR1 is LNHNV and CDR2 is YYDKDF (reference sequence). In DNA, the CDR3 is TGTGCCACCAGCAGAGATGGGGGACAGGGCCGTTACGAGCAGTACTTC. This codes for CATSRDGGQGRYEQYF. Complete variable domain (other parts from reference TRBV15 and TRBJ2-7): DAMVIQNPRYQVTQFGKPVTLSCSQTLNHNVMYWYQQKSSQAPKLLFHYYDKDFNNEADTPDNFQSRRPNTSFCFLDIRSPGLGDTAMYLCATSRDGGQGRYEQYFGPGTRLTVT.

The J gene is TRBJ1-6, the V gene TRBV25-1; D is unclear. The CDR3 is 17 amino acids. Trimming stripped 6 bases from V and 0 bases from J, with 15 bases between. CDR1 and CDR2 (germline): MGHDK, SYGVNS. The CDR3 protein is CASRTQEGGSYNSPLHF. The CDR3 region has the DNA TGTGCCAGCAGGACCCAGGAGGGAGGCTCCTATAATTCACCCCTCCACTTT.

This clone was detected only a few times. This chain links TRBV19 with TRBJ2-3; TRBD1 might be the D (5 bases). The germline gives CDR1 LNHDA, CDR2 SQIVND (reference sequence). V lost 6 bases and J 5 bases, leaving 15 bases between the germline ends. This CDR3 contains 14 residues. The CDR3 nucleotides are TGTGCCAGTAGGCATCCCCCTAGGGGAGATACGCAGTATTTT. Its protein product is CASRHPPRGDTQYF.

This clone showed up just a few times. This rearrangement joins TRBV30 to TRBJ1-1; D unresolved. The V end lost 1 base, the J end lost 1 base, and 4 bases lay between the germline ends. The CDR3 covers 12 residues. CDR1 is GTSNPN and CDR2 is SVGIG in the germline V gene (reference sequence). CDR3 sequence reads: CAWSGANTEAFF. Written as DNA, the CDR3 is TGTGCCTGGAGTGGAGCGAACACTGAAGCTTTCTTT.

In its sample, this clone was seen a few times. V gene TRBV27 combines with J gene TRBJ1-6; D gene uncertain. The V gene's germline CDR1 is MNHEY and CDR2 SMNVEV (reference sequence). Trimming stripped 7 bases from V and 4 bases from J, with 8 bases between. The CDR3 is made up of 13 amino acids. The CDR3 coding sequence is TGTGCCAGCACCAGGTTTTATAATTCACCCCTCCACTTT. Protein sequence: CASTRFYNSPLHF.

This clone occurred once. This sequence joins TRBV6-6 and TRBJ2-6, with D hard to call. CDR1 and CDR2 from the germline V gene are MNHNY and SVGAGI (reference sequence). V lost 7 bases to trimming and J lost 4 bases, with 11 bases between them. The CDR3 has 14 residues. This chain's CDR3 is CASTGLRGANVLTF. The DNA of the CDR3 is TGTGCCAGCACAGGTCTCAGGGGGGCCAACGTCCTGACTTTC.

V and J are TRBV10-3 and TRBJ2-2, with TRBD2 as a possible D gene (6 bases). The CDR3 consists of 16 residues. The V end was cut by 0 bases, the J end by 7 bases, with 15 bases between. The V gene's germline CDR1 is ENHRY and CDR2 SYGVKD. This CDR3 is CAISESLAPGFGELFF. In DNA, the CDR3 is TGTGCCATCAGTGAGTCACTAGCTCCGGGTTTCGGGGAGCTGTTTTTT.